The text below deals with one T cell receptor (beta chain). This table comes from immunoSEQ multiplex PCR, and its TCRdb copy is limited to in-frame clones, with some not included. The table has under 300,000 clones, about 90% seen once. The data were obtained in a study of blood T cell repertoires in COVID-19. Across the whole study: The United States, Italy and Spain supplied acute and convalescent COVID-19 samples. Nucleic acid was either cDNA or gDNA, and it came from T cells, B-cell-depleted T cells, or PBMCs.

Trimming left V 0 bases short and J 8 bases short, with 7 bases between. The CDR3 runs to 12 residues. The germline gives CDR1 LGHDT, CDR2 YNNKEL (reference sequence). Symptom resolution, clearance, or two negative PCRs marked the recovered donors of Cohort 3. Sequencing was done on a sample of PBMCs or T cells enriched from blood (not recorded which). This chain joins TRBV3-1 (or the pseudogene TRBV3-2) and TRBJ1-2; no definite D call. This receptor was identified in a young woman who had recovered from COVID-19. CDR3 DNA sequence: TGTGCCAGCAGCCAAGAGATGAGGGGCTACACCTTC. Translation gives CASSQEMRGYTF.